This T cell receptor (beta chain) comes out of a study of T cell clonality in common variable immunodeficiency. Study-level findings and limits: Compared with healthy controls, CVID subjects showed increased TCRbeta clonality, mostly in about a third. Reportedly, TCR beta sequences from common variable immunodeficiency showed fewer deletions and N-nucleotide insertions.

The ends were cut back, 1 base at V and 2 bases at J, with 14 bases in the middle. The CDR3 runs to 16 residues. CDR1 KGHSH and CDR2 LQKENI come from the germline V gene. Here immunoSEQ multiplex PCR was the method, and the copy in TCRdb shows in-frame clones only, minus some. Singletons are absent from the sample, which has roughly 25,000 clones. Comment on this clone: What it recognizes is unknown. The CDR3 goes on 3 residues after the read ends, and that part is filled in from the germline J gene.

The specimen was peripheral blood mononuclear cells. This chain joins TRBV18 and TRBJ1-2, with D tentatively TRBD1 (6 bases). This receptor was taken from a human donor with common variable immunodeficiency. The part of the CDR3 DNA that was read is TGTGCCAGCTCACCACTGCCGGACAGTTCAAACTATGGC. This translates into CASSPLPDSSNYG. The full CDR3 sequence reads CASSPLPDSSNYGYTF.